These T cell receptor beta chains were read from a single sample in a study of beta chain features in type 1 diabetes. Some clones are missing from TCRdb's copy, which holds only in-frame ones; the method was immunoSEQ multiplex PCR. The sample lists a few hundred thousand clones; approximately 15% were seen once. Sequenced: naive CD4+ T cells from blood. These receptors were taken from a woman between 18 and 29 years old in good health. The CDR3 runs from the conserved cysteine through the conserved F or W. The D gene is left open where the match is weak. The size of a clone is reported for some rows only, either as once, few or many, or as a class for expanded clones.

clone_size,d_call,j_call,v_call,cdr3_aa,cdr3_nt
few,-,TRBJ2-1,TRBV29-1,CSGSYRSSYNEQFF,TGCAGCGGATCCTACCGGAGCTCCTACAATGAGCAGTTCTTC
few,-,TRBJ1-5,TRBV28,CASRSSTGPQHF,TGTGCCAGCCGAAGTTCAACAGGGCCCCAGCATTTT
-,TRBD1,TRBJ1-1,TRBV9,CASSVTGGIAEAFF,TGTGCCAGCAGCGTAACAGGGGGTATCGCTGAAGCTTTCTTT
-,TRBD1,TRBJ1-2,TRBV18,CASSQQETGTGGYTF,TGTGCCAGCTCTCAACAGGAGACCGGGACAGGCGGCTACACCTTC
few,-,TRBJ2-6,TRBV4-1,CASSHGLSGANVLTF,TGCGCCAGCAGCCATGGCCTCTCTGGGGCCAACGTCCTGACTTTC
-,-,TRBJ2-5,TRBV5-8,CASSVRGQETQYF,TGTGCCAGCAGCGTAAGGGGGCAAGAGACCCAGTACTTC
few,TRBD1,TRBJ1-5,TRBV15,CATSRMNLQGVLSQPQHF,TGTGCCACCAGCAGAATGAACCTACAGGGGGTCCTCAGTCAGCCCCAGCATTTT
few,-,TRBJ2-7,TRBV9,CASSVGMGGRYEQYF,TGTGCCAGCAGCGTAGGCATGGGTGGGAGGTACGAGCAGTACTTC
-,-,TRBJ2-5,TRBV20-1,CSAGRETQYF,TGCAGTGCTGGCAGAGAGACCCAGTACTTC
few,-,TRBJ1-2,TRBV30,CAWTAGVGYTF,TGTGCCTGGACCGCGGGGGTGGGCTACACCTTC
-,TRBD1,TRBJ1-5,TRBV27,CASSWGQGWDQPQHF,TGTGCCAGCAGTTGGGGACAGGGCTGGGATCAGCCCCAGCATTTT
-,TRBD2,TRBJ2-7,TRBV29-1,CSVGAGGDEQYF,TGCAGCGTTGGAGCGGGAGGAGACGAGCAGTACTTC
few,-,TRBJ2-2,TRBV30,CAWSNWNTGELFF,TGTGCCTGGAGTAACTGGAACACCGGGGAGCTGTTTTTT
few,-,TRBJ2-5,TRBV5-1,CASSLGSNYNGETQYF,TGCGCCAGCAGCTTGGGGTCGAACTACAACGGAGAGACCCAGTACTTC
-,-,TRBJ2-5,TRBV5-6,CASSPLRTAEETQYF,TGTGCCAGCAGCCCCCTCCGGACAGCGGAAGAGACCCAGTACTTC
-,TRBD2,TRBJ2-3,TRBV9,CASSAGTSGRLRDTQYF,TGTGCCAGCAGCGCCGGGACTAGCGGGAGATTAAGAGATACGCAGTATTTT
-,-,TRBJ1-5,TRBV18,CASSPAGGNQPQHF,TGTGCCAGCTCACCGGCGGGTGGCAATCAGCCCCAGCATTTT
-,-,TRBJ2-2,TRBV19,CASRLSGAGELFF,TGTGCCAGTAGGTTGTCGGGGGCCGGGGAGCTGTTTTTT
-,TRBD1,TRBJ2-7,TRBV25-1,CASSGTTGQTYEQYF,TGTGCCAGCAGTGGTACTACGGGACAGACCTACGAGCAGTACTTC
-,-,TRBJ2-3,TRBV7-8,CASRENQGLLPDTQYF,TGTGCCAGCAGAGAAAACCAGGGGTTGTTGCCAGATACGCAGTATTTT
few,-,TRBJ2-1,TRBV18,CASSPVEGSPYNEQFF,TGTGCCAGCTCACCGGTGGAGGGAAGTCCCTACAATGAGCAGTTCTTC
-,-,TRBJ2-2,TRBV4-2,CASSQDRSSSGELFF,TGTGCCAGCAGCCAAGATAGGTCTAGTTCCGGGGAGCTGTTTTTT
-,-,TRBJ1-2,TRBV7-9,CASSLIGEGYTF,TGTGCCAGCAGCTTGATCGGGGAAGGCTACACCTTC
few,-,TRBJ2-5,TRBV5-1,CASTRGGTDQETQYF,TGCGCCAGCACCCGAGGAGGAACCGACCAAGAGACCCAGTACTTC
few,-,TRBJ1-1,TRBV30,CAWTQGIMNTEAFF,TGTGCCTGGACTCAGGGGATCATGAACACTGAAGCTTTCTTT
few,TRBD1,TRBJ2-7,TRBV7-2,CASSIQGWHEQYF,TGTGCCAGCAGCATACAGGGGTGGCACGAGCAGTACTTC
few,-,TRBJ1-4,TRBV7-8,CASSFIPQLSEKLFF,TGTGCCAGCAGCTTTATTCCACAGCTGAGTGAAAAACTGTTTTTT
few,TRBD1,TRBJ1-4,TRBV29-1,CSAAGTGYEKLFF,TGCAGCGCCGCCGGGACAGGATATGAAAAACTGTTTTTT
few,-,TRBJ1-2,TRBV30,CAWHIQVSNYGYTF,TGTGCCTGGCACATACAGGTTTCTAACTATGGCTACACCTTC
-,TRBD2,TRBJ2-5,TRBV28,CASRTAGTREETQYF,TGTGCCAGCAGGACAGCGGGGACCCGAGAGGAGACCCAGTACTTC
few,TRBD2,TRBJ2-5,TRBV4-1,CASSQVTSGQETQYF,TGCGCCAGCAGCCAAGTGACTAGCGGCCAAGAGACCCAGTACTTC
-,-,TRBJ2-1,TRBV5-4,CASRPDPKREQFF,TGTGCCAGCAGGCCAGACCCTAAGCGAGAGCAGTTCTTC
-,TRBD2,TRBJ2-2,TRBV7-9,CASSSPSGNTGELFF,TGTGCCAGCAGCTCGCCTAGCGGGAACACCGGGGAGCTGTTTTTT
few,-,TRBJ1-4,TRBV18,CASSPWPNNEKLFF,TGTGCCAGCTCACCTTGGCCGAATAATGAAAAACTGTTTTTT
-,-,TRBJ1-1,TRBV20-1,CSASRDTEAFF,TGCAGTGCTAGTCGGGACACTGAAGCTTTCTTT
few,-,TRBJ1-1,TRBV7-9,CASSLSPGEGAFF,TGTGCCAGCAGCTTAAGTCCCGGGGAGGGAGCTTTCTTT
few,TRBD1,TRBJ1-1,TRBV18,CASPGDRSVTEAFF,TGTGCCAGCCCAGGGGACAGAAGTGTGACTGAAGCTTTCTTT
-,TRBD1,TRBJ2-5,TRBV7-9,CASHRGETQYF,TGTGCCAGCCACAGGGGGGAGACCCAGTACTTC
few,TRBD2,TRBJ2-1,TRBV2,CAVAGTSVLNEQFF,TGTGCCGTAGCCGGGACTAGCGTCTTAAATGAGCAGTTCTTC
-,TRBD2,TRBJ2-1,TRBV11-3,CASSPRWEGGNEQFF,TGTGCCAGCAGCCCGAGGTGGGAGGGTGGGAATGAGCAGTTCTTC
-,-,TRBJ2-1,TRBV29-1,CSVEQLASEQFF,TGCAGCGTTGAACAACTAGCATCTGAGCAGTTCTTC
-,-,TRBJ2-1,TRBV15,CATSSLRTISYNEQFF,TGTGCCACCAGCAGCTTACGGACTATCTCCTACAATGAGCAGTTCTTC
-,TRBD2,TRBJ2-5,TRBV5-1,CASSLAGESVETQYF,TGCGCCAGCAGCCTAGCGGGAGAGAGTGTAGAGACCCAGTACTTC
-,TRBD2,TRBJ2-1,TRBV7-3,CASSLTGRVVQPEQFF,TGTGCCAGCAGCTTAACGGGGAGGGTTGTTCAACCTGAGCAGTTCTTC
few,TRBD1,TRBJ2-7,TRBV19,CASTDRTGQGIYEQYF,TGTGCCAGTACCGACAGAACGGGACAGGGCATCTACGAGCAGTACTTC